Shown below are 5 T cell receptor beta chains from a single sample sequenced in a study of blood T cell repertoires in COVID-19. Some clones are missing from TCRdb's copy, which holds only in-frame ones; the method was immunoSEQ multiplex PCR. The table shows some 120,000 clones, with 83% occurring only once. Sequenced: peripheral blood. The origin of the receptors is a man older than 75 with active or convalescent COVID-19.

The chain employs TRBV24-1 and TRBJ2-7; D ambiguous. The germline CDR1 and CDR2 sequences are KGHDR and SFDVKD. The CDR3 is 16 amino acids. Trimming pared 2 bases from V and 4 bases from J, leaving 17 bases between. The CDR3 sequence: CATSDWSSQRPYEQYF. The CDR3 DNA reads TGTGCCACCAGTGATTGGAGCAGCCAGCGCCCGTACGAGCAGTACTTC.

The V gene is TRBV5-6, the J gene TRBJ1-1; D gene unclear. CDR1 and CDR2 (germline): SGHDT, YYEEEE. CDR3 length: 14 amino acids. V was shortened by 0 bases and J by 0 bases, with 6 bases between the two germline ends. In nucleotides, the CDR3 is TGTGCCAGCAGCTTGGTGGCCATGAACACTGAAGCTTTCTTT. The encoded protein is CASSLVAMNTEAFF.

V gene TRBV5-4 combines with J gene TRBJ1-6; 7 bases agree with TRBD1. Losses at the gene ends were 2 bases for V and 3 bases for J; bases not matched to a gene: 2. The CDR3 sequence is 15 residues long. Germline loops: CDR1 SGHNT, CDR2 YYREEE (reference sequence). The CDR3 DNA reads TGTGCCAGCAGCTTTCAGGGGGGCTATAATTCACCCCTCCACTTT. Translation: CASSFQGGYNSPLHF.

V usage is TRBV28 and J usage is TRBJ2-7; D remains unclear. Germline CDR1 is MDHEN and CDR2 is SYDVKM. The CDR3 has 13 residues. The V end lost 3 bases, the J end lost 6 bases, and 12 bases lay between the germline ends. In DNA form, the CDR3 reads TGTGCCAGCAGTTTGACACGTCCAGCCGAGCAGTACTTC. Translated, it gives CASSLTRPAEQYF.

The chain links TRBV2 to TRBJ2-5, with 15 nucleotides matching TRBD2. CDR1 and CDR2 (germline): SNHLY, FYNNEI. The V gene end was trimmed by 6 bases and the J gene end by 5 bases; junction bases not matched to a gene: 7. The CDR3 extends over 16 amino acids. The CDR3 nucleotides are TGTGCCAGCAGCGGACTAGCGGGGGGGCCGGGGGAGACCCAGTACTTC. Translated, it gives CASSGLAGGPGETQYF.